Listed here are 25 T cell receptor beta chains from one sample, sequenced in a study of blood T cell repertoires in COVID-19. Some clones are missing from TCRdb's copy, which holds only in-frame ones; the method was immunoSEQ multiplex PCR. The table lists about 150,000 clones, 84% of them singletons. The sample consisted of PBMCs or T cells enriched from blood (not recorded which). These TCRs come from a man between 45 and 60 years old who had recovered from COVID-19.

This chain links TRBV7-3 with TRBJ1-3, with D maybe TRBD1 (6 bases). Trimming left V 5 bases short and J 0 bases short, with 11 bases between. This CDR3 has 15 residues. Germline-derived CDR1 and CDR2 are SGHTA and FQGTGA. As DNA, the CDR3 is TGTGCCAGCAGCCGAGGGGGAAACTCTGGAAACACCATATATTTT. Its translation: CASSRGGNSGNTIYF.

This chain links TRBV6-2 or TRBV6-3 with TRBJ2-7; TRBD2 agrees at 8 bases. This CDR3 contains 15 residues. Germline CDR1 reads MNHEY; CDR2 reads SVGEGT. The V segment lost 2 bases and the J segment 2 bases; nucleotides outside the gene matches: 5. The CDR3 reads CASSYPSGGTYEQYF. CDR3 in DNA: TGTGCCAGCAGTTACCCCAGCGGGGGAACCTACGAGCAGTACTTC.

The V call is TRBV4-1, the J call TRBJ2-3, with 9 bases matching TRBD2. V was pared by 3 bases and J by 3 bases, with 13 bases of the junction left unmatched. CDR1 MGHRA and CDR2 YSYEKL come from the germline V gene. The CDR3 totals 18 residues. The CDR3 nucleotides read TGCGCCAGCAGCCAGAACGCCCCGGCGGGGGGGCCGACAGATACGCAGTATTTT. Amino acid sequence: CASSQNAPAGGPTDTQYF.

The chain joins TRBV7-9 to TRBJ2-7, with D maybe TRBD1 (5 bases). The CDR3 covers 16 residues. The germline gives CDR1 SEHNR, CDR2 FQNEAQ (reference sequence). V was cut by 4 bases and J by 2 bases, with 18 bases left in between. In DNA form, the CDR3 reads TGTGCCAGCAGCTACGGACACTCGGCAAGACCCTACGAGCAGTACTTC. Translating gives CASSYGHSARPYEQYF.

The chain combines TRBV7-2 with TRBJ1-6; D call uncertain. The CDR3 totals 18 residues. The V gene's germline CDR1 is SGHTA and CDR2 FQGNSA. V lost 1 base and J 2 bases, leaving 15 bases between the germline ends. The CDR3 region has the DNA TGTGCCAGCAGCTTAGTTTGGACGGGGAGTCCCTATAATTCACCCCTCCACTTT. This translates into CASSLVWTGSPYNSPLHF.

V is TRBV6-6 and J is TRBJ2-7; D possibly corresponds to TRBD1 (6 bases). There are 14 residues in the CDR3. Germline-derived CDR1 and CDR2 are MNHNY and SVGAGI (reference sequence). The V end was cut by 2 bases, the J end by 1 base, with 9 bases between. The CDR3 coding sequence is TGTGCCAGCAGTTACCGGACAGATTCCTACGAGCAGTACTTC. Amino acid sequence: CASSYRTDSYEQYF.

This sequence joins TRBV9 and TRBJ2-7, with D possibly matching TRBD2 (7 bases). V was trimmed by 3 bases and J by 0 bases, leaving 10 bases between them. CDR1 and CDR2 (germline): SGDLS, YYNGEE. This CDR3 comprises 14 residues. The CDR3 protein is CASSEGGTSYEQYF. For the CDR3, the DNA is TGTGCCAGCAGCGAGGGGGGGACCTCCTACGAGCAGTACTTC.

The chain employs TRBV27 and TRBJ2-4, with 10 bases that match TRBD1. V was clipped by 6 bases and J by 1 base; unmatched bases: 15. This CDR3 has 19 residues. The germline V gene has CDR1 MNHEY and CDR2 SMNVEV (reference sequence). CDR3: CASSRGTGVRVGAKNIQYF. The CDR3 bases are TGTGCCAGCAGCAGAGGGACAGGGGTGAGGGTGGGGGCCAAAAACATTCAGTACTTC.

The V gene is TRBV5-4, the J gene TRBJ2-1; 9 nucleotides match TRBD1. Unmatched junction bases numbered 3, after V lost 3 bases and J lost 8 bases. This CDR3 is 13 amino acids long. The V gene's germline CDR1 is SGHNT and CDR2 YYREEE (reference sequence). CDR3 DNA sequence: TGTGCCAGCAGCTCCGGGACAGGGTATGAGCAGTTCTTC. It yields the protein CASSSGTGYEQFF. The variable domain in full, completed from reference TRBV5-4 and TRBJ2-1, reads ETGVTQSPTHLIKTRGQQVTLRCSSQSGHNTVSWYQQALGQGPQFIFQYYREEENGRGNFPPRFSGLQFPNYSSELNVNALELDDSALYLCASSSGTGYEQFFGPGTRLTVL.

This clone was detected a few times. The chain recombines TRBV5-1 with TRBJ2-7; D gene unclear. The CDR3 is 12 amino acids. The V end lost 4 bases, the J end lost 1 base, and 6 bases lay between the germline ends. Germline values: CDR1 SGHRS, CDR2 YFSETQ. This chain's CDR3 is CASSRVSYEQYF. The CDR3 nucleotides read TGCGCCAGCAGCCGTGTATCCTACGAGCAGTACTTC.

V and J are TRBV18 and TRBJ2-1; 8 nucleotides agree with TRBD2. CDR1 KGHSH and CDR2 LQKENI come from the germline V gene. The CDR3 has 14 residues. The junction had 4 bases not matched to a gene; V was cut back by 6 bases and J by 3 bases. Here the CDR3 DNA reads TGTGCCAGCTCTCCCACTAGCGGCTACAATGAGCAGTTCTTC. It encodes CASSPTSGYNEQFF. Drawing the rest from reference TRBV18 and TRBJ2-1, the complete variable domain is NAGVMQNPRHLVRRRGQEARLRCSPMKGHSHVYWYRQLPEEGLKFMVYLQKENIIDESGMPKERFSAEFPKEGPSILRIQQVVRGDSAAYFCASSPTSGYNEQFFGPGTRLTVL.

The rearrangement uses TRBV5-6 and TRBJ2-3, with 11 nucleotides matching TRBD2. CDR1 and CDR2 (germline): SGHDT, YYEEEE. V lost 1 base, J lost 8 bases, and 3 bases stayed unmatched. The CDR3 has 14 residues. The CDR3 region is CASSLTSGGSTQYF. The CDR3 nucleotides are TGTGCCAGCAGCTTGACTAGCGGGGGTAGTACGCAGTATTTT.

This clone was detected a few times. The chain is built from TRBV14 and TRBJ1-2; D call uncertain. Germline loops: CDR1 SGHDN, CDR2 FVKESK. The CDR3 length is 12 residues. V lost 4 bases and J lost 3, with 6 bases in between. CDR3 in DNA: TGTGCCAGCAGCCCGGGATACTATGGCTACACCTTC. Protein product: CASSPGYYGYTF.

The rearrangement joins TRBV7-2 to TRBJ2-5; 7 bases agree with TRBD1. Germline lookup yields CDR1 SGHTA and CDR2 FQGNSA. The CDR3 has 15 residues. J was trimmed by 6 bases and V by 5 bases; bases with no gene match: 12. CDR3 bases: TGTGCCAGCAGCCAGGGACAGCAGGTGGGAAAGACCCAGTACTTC. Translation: CASSQGQQVGKTQYF.

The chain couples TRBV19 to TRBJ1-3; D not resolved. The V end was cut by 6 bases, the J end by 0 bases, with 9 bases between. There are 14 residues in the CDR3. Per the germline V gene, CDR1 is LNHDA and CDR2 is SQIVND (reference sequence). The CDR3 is CASRRLDSGNTIYF. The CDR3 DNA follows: TGTGCCAGTAGACGACTCGACTCTGGAAACACCATATATTTT.

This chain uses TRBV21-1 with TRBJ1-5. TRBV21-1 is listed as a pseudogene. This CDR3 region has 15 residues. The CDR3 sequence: CASSKGLGSNQPQHF. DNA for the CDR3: TGTGCCAGCAGCAAAGGTCTAGGCAGTAATCAGCCCCAGCATTTT.

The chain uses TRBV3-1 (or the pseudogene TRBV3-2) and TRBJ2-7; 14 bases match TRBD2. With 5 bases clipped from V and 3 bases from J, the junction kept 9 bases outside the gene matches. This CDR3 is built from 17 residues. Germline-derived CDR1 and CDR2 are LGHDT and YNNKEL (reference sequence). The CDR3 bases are TGTGCCAGCAGCTCCCGGACTAGCGGGGGGCTGGGCTACGAGCAGTACTTC. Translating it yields CASSSRTSGGLGYEQYF.

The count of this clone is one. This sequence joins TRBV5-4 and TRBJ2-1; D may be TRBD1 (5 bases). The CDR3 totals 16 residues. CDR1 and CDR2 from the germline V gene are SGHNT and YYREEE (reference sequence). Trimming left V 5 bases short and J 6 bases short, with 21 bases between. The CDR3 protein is CASRPPDPNRPNEQFF. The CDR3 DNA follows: TGTGCCAGCAGGCCTCCAGACCCAAACAGGCCCAATGAGCAGTTCTTC. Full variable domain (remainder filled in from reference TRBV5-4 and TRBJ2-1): ETGVTQSPTHLIKTRGQQVTLRCSSQSGHNTVSWYQQALGQGPQFIFQYYREEENGRGNFPPRFSGLQFPNYSSELNVNALELDDSALYLCASRPPDPNRPNEQFFGPGTRLTVL.

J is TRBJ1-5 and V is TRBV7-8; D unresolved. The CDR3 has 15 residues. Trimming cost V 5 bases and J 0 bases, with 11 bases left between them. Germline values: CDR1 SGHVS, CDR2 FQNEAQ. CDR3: CASSLSSYSNQPQHF. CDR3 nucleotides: TGTGCCAGCAGCCTCAGTAGCTATAGCAATCAGCCCCAGCATTTT.

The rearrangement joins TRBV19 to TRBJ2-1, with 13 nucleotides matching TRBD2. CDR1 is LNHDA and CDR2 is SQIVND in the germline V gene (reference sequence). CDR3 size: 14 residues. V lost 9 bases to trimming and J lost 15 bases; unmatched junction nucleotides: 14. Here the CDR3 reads CASLGTSGGALPFF. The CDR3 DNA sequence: TGTGCCAGCCTGGGTACTAGCGGGGGGGCACTCCCGTTCTTC. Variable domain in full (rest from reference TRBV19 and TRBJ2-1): DGGITQSPKYLFRKEGQNVTLSCEQNLNHDAMYWYRQDPGQGLRLIYYSQIVNDFQKGDIAEGYSVSREKKESFPLTVTSAQKNPTAFYLCASLGTSGGALPFFGPGTRLTVL.

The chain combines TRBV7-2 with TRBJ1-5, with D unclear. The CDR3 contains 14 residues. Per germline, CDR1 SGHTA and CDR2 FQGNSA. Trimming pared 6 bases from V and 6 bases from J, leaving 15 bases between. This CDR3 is CASSVFPSGQPQHF. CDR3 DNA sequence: TGTGCCAGCAGTGTGTTTCCTTCGGGTCAGCCCCAGCATTTT. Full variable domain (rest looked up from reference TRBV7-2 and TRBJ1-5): GAGVSQSPSNKVTEKGKDVELRCDPISGHTALYWYRQSLGQGLEFLIYFQGNSAPDKSGLPSDRFSAERTGGSVSTLTIQRTQQEDSAVYLCASSVFPSGQPQHFGDGTRLSIL.

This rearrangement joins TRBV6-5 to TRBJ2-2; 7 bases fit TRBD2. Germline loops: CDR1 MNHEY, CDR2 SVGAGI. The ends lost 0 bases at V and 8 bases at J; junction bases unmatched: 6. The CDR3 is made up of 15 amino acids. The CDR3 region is CASSYSRLASGELFF. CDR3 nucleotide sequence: TGTGCCAGCAGTTACTCGAGACTAGCATCTGGGGAGCTGTTTTTT.

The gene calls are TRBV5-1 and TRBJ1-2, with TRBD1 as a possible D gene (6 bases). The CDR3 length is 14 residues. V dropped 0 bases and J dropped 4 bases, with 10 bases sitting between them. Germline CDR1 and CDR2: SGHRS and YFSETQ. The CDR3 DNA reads TGCGCCAGCAGCTTGGGACAGGACGCCTATGGCTACACCTTC. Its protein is CASSLGQDAYGYTF.

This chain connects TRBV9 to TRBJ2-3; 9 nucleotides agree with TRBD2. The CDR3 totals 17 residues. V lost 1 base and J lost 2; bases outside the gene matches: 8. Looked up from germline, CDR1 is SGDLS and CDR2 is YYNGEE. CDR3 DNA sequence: TGTGCCAGCAGCGTAAGTTACCTAGCGGGGACCACAGATACGCAGTATTTT. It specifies CASSVSYLAGTTDTQYF.

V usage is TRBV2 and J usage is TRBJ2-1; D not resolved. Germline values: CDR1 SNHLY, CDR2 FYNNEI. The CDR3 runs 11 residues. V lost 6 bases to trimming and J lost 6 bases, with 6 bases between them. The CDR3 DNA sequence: TGTGCCAGCAGCGTCTCCAATGAGCAGTTCTTC. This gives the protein CASSVSNEQFF.